This TCR beta chain was identified in a study of cytomegalovirus exposure and HLA in healthy donors. Study summary: Researchers found that about four fifths of fewer than 450 genotyped donors fell within the Caucasian-associated ancestry cluster.

Sampled while nominally healthy, donors likely had unrecorded immune exposures. Note on this clone: Antigen specificity is unknown.

Per the germline V gene, CDR1 is ENHRY and CDR2 is SYGVKD. The length of the CDR3 is 19 residues. J was trimmed by 0 bases and V by 0 bases; bases with no gene match: 9. Findings and caveats of the study: It was around 160 TCR beta chains that were listed as cytomegalovirus-associated. Rates of TCR association differed by HLA locus in a later analysis, with DRB1 highest and HLA-C lowest.

PCR involved 60 Vbeta and 13 Jbeta primers. TCRdb's copy holds only in-frame clones and misses some; the assay was immunoSEQ multiplex PCR. The sample lists over 130,000 clones, approximately 78% seen once, with 5% to 7.5% in the top ten. The receptor comes from a woman in her thirties or forties in good health and CMV-seropositive. Sequencing was carried out using PBMCs. The genes are TRBV10-3 and TRBJ2-4; the match to TRBD1 covers 9 bases. CDR3 residues: CAISESKTGGSLAKNIQYF. CDR3 in DNA: TGTGCCATCAGTGAGTCGAAGACAGGGGGGTCCTTAGCCAAAAACATTCAGTACTTC.